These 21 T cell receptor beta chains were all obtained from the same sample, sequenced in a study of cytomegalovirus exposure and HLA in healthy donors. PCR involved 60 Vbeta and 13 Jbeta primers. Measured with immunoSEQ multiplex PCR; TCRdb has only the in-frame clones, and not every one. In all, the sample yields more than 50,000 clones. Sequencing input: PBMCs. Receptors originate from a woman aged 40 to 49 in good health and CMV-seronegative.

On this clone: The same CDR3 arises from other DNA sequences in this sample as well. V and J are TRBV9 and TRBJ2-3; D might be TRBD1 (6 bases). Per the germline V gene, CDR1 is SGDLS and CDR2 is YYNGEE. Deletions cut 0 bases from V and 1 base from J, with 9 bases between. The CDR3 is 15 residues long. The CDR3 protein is CASSVGAGGTDTQYF. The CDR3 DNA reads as TGTGCCAGCAGCGTAGGGGCAGGGGGCACAGATACGCAGTATTTT.

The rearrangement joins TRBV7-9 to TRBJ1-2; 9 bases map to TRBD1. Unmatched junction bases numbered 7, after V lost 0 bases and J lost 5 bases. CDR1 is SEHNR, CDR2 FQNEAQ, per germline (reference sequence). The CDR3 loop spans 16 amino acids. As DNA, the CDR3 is TGTGCCAGCAGCTTAGCCGGAACAGGGGGCGCGTATGGCTACACCTTC. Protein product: CASSLAGTGGAYGYTF. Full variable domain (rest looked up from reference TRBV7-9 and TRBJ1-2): DTGVSQNPRHKITKRGQNVTFRCDPISEHNRLYWYRQTLGQGPEFLTYFQNEAQLEKSRLLSDRFSAERPKGSFSTLEIQRTEQGDSAMYLCASSLAGTGGAYGYTFGSGTRLTVV.

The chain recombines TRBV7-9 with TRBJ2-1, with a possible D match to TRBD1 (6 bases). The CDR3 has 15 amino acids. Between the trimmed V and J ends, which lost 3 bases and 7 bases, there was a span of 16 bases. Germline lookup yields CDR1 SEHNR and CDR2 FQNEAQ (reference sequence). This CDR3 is CASSFIQGLSNEQFF. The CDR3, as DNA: TGTGCCAGCAGCTTTATCCAGGGGCTCTCAAATGAGCAGTTCTTC.

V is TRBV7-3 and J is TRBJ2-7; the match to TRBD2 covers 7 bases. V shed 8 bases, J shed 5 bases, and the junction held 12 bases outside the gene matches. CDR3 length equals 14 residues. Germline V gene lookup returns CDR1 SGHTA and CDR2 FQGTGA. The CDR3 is CASVCGSSADEQYF. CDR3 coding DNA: TGTGCCAGCGTTTGCGGGAGTTCCGCCGACGAGCAGTACTTC.

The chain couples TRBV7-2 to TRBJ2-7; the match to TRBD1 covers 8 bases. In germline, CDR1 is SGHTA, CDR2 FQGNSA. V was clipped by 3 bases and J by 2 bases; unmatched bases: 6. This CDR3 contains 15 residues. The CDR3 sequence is CASSFWAGGTYEQYF. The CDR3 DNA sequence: TGTGCCAGCAGCTTCTGGGCAGGGGGCACCTACGAGCAGTACTTC. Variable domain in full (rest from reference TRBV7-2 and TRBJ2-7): GAGVSQSPSNKVTEKGKDVELRCDPISGHTALYWYRQSLGQGLEFLIYFQGNSAPDKSGLPSDRFSAERTGGSVSTLTIQRTQQEDSAVYLCASSFWAGGTYEQYFGPGTRLTVT.

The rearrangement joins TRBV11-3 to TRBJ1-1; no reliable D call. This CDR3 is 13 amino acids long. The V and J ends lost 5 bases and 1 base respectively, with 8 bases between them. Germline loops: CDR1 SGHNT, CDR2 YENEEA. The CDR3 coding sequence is TGTGCCAGCAGCATGACGGGGAACACTGAAGCTTTCTTT. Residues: CASSMTGNTEAFF.

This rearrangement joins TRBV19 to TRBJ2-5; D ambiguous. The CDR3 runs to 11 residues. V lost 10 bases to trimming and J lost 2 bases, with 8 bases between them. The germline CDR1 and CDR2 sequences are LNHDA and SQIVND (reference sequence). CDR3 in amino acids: CATQVQETQYF. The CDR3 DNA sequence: TGTGCCACTCAGGTACAAGAGACCCAGTACTTC.

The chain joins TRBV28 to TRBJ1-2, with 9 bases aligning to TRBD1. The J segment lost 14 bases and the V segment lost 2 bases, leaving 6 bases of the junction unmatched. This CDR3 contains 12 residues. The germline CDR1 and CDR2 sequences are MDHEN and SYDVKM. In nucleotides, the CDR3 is TGTGCCAGCAGTTTAAGAGGACAGGGGCAGACCTTC. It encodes CASSLRGQGQTF.

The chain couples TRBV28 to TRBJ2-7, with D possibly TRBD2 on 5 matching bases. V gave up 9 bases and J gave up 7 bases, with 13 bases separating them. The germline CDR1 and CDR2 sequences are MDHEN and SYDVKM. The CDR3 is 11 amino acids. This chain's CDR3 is CASGGLWEQYF. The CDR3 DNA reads TGTGCCAGTGGAGGTTTATGGGAGCAGTACTTC.

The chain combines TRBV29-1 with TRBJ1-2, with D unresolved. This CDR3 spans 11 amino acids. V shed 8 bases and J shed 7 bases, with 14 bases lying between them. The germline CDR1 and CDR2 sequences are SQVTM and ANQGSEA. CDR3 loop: CSSQLPGGYTF. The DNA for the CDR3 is TGCAGCTCCCAACTACCTGGTGGCTACACCTTC.

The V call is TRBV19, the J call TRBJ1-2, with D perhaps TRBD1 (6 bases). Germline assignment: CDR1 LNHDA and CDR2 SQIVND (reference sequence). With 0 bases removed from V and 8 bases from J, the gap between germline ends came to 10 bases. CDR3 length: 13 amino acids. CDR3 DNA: TGTGCCAGTAGTATAGACGGACAGCGAGGCTACACCTTC. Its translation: CASSIDGQRGYTF.

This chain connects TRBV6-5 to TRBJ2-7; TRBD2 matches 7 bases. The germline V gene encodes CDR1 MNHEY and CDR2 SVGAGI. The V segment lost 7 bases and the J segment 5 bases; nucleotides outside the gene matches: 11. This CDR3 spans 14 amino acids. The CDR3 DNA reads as TGTGCCAGCAAGGGGAGGCGGGAGTCCCACGAGCAGTACTTC. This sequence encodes CASKGRRESHEQYF.

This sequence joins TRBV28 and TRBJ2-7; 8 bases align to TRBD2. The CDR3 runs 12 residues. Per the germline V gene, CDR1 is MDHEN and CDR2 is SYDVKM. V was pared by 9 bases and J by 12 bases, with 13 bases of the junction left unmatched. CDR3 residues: CASTPREGPPYF. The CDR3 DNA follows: TGTGCCAGTACCCCACGGGAGGGGCCCCCGTACTTC. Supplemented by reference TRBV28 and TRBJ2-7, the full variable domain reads DVKVTQSSRYLVKRTGEKVFLECVQDMDHENMFWYRQDPGLGLRLIYFSYDVKMKEKGDIPEGYSVSREKKERFSLILESASTNQTSMYLCASTPREGPPYFGPGTRLTVT.

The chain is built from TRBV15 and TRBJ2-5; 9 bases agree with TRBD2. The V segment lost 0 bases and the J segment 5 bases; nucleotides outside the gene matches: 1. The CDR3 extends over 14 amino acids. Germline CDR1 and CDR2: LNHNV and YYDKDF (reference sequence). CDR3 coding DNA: TGTGCCACCAGCAGAGAAGCGGGAGGCGAGACCCAGTACTTC. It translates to CATSREAGGETQYF.

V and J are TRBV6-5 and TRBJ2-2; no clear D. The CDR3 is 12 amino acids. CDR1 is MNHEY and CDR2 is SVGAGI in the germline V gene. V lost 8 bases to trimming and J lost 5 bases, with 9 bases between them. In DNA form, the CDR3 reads TGTGCCAGCTCTGGAGAGACCGGGGAGCTGTTTTTT. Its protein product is CASSGETGELFF.

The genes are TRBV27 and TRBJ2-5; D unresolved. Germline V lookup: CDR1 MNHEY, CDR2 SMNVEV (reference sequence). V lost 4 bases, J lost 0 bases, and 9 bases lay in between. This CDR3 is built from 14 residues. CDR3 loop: CASSSFPYQETQYF. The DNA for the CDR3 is TGTGCCAGCAGTTCTTTCCCGTACCAAGAGACCCAGTACTTC.

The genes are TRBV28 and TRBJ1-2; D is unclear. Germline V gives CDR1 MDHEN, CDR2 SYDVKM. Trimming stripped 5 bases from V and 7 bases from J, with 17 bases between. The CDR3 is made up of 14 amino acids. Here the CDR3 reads CASSLIPGVGGYTF. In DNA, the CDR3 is TGTGCCAGCAGTCTTATCCCCGGGGTGGGTGGCTACACCTTC.

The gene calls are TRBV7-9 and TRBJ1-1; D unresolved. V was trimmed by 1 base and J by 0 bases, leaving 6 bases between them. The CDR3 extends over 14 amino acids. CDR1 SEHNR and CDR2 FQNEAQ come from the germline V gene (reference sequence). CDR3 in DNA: TGTGCCAGCAGCTTAGGAGGGTTGAACACTGAAGCTTTCTTT. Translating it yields CASSLGGLNTEAFF.

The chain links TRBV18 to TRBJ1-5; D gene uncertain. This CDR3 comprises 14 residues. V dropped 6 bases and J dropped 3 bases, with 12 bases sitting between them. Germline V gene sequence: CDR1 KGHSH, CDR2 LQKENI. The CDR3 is CASSGGQDNQPQHF. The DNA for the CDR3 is TGTGCCAGCTCGGGAGGGCAGGACAATCAGCCCCAGCATTTT.

The CDR3 loop is CASSRLQGVQPQHF. The CDR3 DNA sequence: TGTGCCAGCAGCCGATTACAGGGGGTACAGCCCCAGCATTTT. This chain connects TRBV5-6 to TRBJ1-5, with TRBD1 identical over 8 bases. This CDR3 has 14 amino acids. Germline CDR1 SGHDT, CDR2 YYEEEE. V shed 4 bases and J 7 bases; nucleotides not matched to a gene: 7.

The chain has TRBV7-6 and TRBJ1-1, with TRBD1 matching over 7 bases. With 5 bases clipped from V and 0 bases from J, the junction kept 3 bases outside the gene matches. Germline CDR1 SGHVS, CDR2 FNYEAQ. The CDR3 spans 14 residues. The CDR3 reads CASSPTGLNTEAFF. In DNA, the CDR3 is TGTGCCAGCAGCCCGACAGGGCTGAACACTGAAGCTTTCTTT.